Below, one T cell receptor beta chain is given with its context. This specimen comes from a study of preoperative IRX-2 immunotherapy in early breast cancer. Using immunoSEQ multiplex PCR, the repertoire was profiled, and TCRdb retains in-frame clones only, with some absent. The data contain tens of thousands of clones, roughly four fifths of them singletons. As for treatment: preoperative locoregional IRX-2 cytokine immunotherapy. This phase Ib study tested locoregional IRX-2 cytokine immunotherapy given before surgery. This CDR3 has 15 amino acids. CDR1 is SGHRS, CDR2 YFSETQ, per germline. V was clipped by 1 base and J by 3 bases; unmatched bases: 5.

This TCR was sampled from a human donor with breast cancer. The rearrangement links TRBV5-1 to TRBJ2-7; 9 nucleotides agree with TRBD1. The sequencing here drew on lymph node tissue, taken after IRX-2 immunotherapy. The CDR3 reads CASSLRGQGGYEQYF. In DNA, the CDR3 is TGCGCCAGCAGCTTGCGGGGACAGGGAGGCTACGAGCAGTACTTC.